One T cell receptor (beta chain) is described in this entry. This CDR3 has 12 residues. Germline V CDR1 and CDR2: LGHDT, YNNKEL (reference sequence). V shed 2 bases and J 7 bases; nucleotides not matched to a gene: 2. This sample was taken from a study of control samples from healthy donors and cancer patients. Produced via immunoSEQ multiplex PCR; TCRdb's table is partial and in-frame only. The sample comprises about 96,000 clones, 85% to 95% of which are singletons, and approximately 7.6% rests with the top ten. The receptor's source is a man younger than 35 in good health. What was sequenced was blood. The chain recombines TRBV3-1 (or the pseudogene TRBV3-2) with TRBJ2-7, with 7 nucleotides matching TRBD1. In DNA, the CDR3 is TGTGCCAGCAGCCAACGGGGACAGGAGCAGTACTTC. Amino acid sequence: CASSQRGQEQYF.